What follows describes a single TCR beta chain. The antigen remains unidentified. This specimen belongs to a study of cytomegalovirus exposure and HLA in healthy donors. Study-level background: An earlier analysis identified approximately 110 million unique TCR beta sequences in about 179 million T cells.

Study-wide results and caveats: It was reported in a later analysis that an Asian-associated ancestry cluster showed fewer N-insertions than the approximately 700-donor mean. Excluded: some indistinguishable V segments such as TRBV6-2 and TRBV6-3.

Primers: 60 Vbeta forward and 13 Jbeta reverse. The method was immunoSEQ multiplex PCR; TCRdb's version includes in-frame clones alone and lacks a portion of them. The sample has 130,000 or so clones, 80% seen once. V lost 5 bases to trimming and J lost 2 bases, with 11 bases between them. Germline V gene data show CDR1 as SGHTA and CDR2 as FQGNSA. The CDR3 totals 14 residues. Sample: PBMCs. The chain is built from TRBV7-2 and TRBJ2-3; maybe TRBD1 (6 bases). The TCR sequence derives from a man under 40 in good health and CMV-seronegative. Written as DNA, the CDR3 is TGTGCCAGCAGCCCAGGACAGTCCACAGATACGCAGTATTTT. It encodes CASSPGQSTDTQYF.